The 14 T cell receptor beta chains reported below all come from one sample, sequenced in a study of response to subunit inactivated influenza vaccine. TCRdb re-analysed the RT-PCR reads in MiXCR, keeping a single row per CDR3 protein. The table shows hundreds of thousands of distinct CDR3 sequences, with around 25% occurring only once. Specimen: CD4+ T cells sorted from PBMCs, collected 4 to 6 days after vaccination. The receptors shown here come from a man in his fifties who received an inactivated influenza vaccine.

The genes are TRBV7-9 and TRBJ1-1; 9 positions match TRBD1. CDR1 is SEHNR and CDR2 is FQNEAQ in the germline V gene (reference sequence). Trimming removed 0 bases from V and 5 bases from J; junction bases left unmatched: 4. CDR3 length: 15 residues. This CDR3 is CASSLADRGWTEAFF. CDR3 nucleotide sequence: TGTGCCAGCAGCTTAGCGGACAGGGGTTGGACTGAAGCTTTCTTT.

The genes are TRBV20-1 and TRBJ1-5; D is undetermined. CDR3 length equals 13 residues. Per germline, CDR1 DFQATT and CDR2 SNEGSKA (reference sequence). The ends were cut back, 6 bases at V and 2 bases at J, with 11 bases in the middle. The CDR3: CSAKGDRNQPQHF. CDR3 bases: TGCAGTGCAAAGGGTGACCGCAATCAGCCCCAGCATTTT.

This chain connects TRBV20-1 to TRBJ2-3; 7 bases line up with TRBD2. The V segment lost 1 base and the J segment 3 bases; nucleotides outside the gene matches: 7. The CDR3 is made up of 15 amino acids. From germline, CDR1 is DFQATT and CDR2 SNEGSKA (reference sequence). The CDR3 is CSARVGGSGTDTQYF. CDR3 bases: TGCAGTGCTAGAGTGGGCGGGAGTGGAACAGATACGCAGTATTTT.

This rearrangement joins TRBV6-2 or TRBV6-3 to TRBJ2-1, with 13 bases matching TRBD2. Germline V CDR1 and CDR2: MNHEY, SVGEGT. V lost 0 bases, J lost 6 bases, and 11 bases stayed unmatched. This CDR3 has 19 residues. The CDR3 DNA sequence: TGTGCCAGCAGTTACTCTACTAGCGGGAGGGCCCGTCTTAGCAATGAGCAGTTCTTC. Translated, it gives CASSYSTSGRARLSNEQFF.

The CDR3 here is CASMASQGTQYF. Here the CDR3 DNA reads TGTGCCAGCATGGCTAGCCAGGGTACGCAGTATTTT. The J gene is TRBJ2-3, the V gene TRBV2; D may be TRBD1 or TRBD2 (5 bases each). The CDR3 is 12 amino acids. Germline loops: CDR1 SNHLY, CDR2 FYNNEI. The V gene lost 7 bases and the J gene lost 8 bases, with 13 bases spanning the gap.

J is TRBJ1-5 and V is TRBV20-1, with D unresolved. Germline V gene lookup returns CDR1 DFQATT and CDR2 SNEGSKA (reference sequence). V lost 0 bases to trimming and J lost 0 bases, with 15 bases between them. This CDR3 spans 17 amino acids. The CDR3 bases are TGCAGTGCTAGAGATCTCCGGAGCCCTTATAGCAATCAGCCCCAGCATTTT. This codes for CSARDLRSPYSNQPQHF.

The chain uses TRBV20-1 and TRBJ1-5; D may be TRBD1 (5 bases). The CDR3 covers 15 residues. V lost 4 bases to trimming and J lost 2 bases, with 15 bases between them. The germline V gene encodes CDR1 DFQATT and CDR2 SNEGSKA (reference sequence). The CDR3 spells CSATEGRVRNQPQHF. CDR3 nucleotide sequence: TGCAGTGCTACCGAGGGCAGGGTGCGCAATCAGCCCCAGCATTTT.

V gene TRBV18 combines with J gene TRBJ2-2; 7 bases line up with TRBD1. V trimming: 3 bases; J trimming: 1 base; junction bases outside the gene matches: 5. The CDR3 contains 16 residues. Germline V CDR1 and CDR2: KGHSH, LQKENI. CDR3 bases: TGTGCCAGCTCACCCTGGGACAGCAGGAACACCGGGGAGCTGTTTTTT. Amino acid sequence: CASSPWDSRNTGELFF.

A word on this clonotype: A junction end diverges from the germline sequence, so it may reflect a read error. The J gene is TRBJ1-1, the V gene TRBV20-1, with 7 positions matching TRBD1. The CDR3 has 15 residues. Germline V lookup: CDR1 DFQATT, CDR2 SNEGSKA (reference sequence). The CDR3 DNA sequence: TGCAGTGCTAGAAACAGGGGCGGGATGAACACTGAAGCTATCTTT. Protein sequence: CSARNRGGMNTEAIF.

This clonotype was observed a handful of times. V and J are TRBV20-1 and TRBJ2-3; 7 bases are a match to TRBD2. V gave up 6 bases and J gave up 4 bases; unmatched junction bases: 16. Per germline, CDR1 DFQATT and CDR2 SNEGSKA (reference sequence). The CDR3 loop spans 16 amino acids. The CDR3 here is CSAPSRAGEVSDTQYF. In DNA, the CDR3 is TGCAGTGCACCCAGTAGGGCGGGAGAGGTTTCAGATACGCAGTATTTT.

This chain uses TRBV9 with TRBJ1-6; TRBD1 might be the D (6 bases). This CDR3 has 16 residues. V was cut by 3 bases and J by 7 bases, with 17 bases left in between. From germline, CDR1 is SGDLS and CDR2 YYNGEE. Here the CDR3 DNA reads TGTGCCAGCAGCGCTAGACCCGGGACACAGAATTCACCCCTCCACTTT. It is translated as CASSARPGTQNSPLHF.

This clonotype was picked up a small number of times. The chain links TRBV5-1 to TRBJ2-7; 11 bases map to TRBD2. Per the germline V gene, CDR1 is SGHRS and CDR2 is YFSETQ. Trimming took 0 bases from V and 2 from J; bases not matched to a gene: 4. This CDR3 spans 16 amino acids. The CDR3 sequence is CASSLDGLAGTYEQYF. The CDR3 DNA is TGCGCCAGCAGCTTGGATGGACTAGCGGGCACCTACGAGCAGTACTTC.

The sample holds a few counts of this clonotype. The chain combines TRBV6-5 with TRBJ1-2; 9 bases are shared with TRBD1. There are 13 residues in the CDR3. V was clipped by 2 bases and J by 8 bases; unmatched bases: 3. CDR1 and CDR2 from the germline V gene are MNHEY and SVGAGI. CDR3 nucleotides: TGTGCCAGCAGTTACCCCGGGACAGGGGGCTACACCTTC. Translating it yields CASSYPGTGGYTF.

In this sample, this clonotype turned up a few times. V and J are TRBV7-8 and TRBJ2-7; TRBD2 agrees at 15 bases. There are 15 residues in the CDR3. J lost 3 bases, V lost 6 bases, and 3 bases had no gene match. Germline CDR1 SGHVS, CDR2 FQNEAQ. The CDR3 region has the DNA TGTGCCAGCAGGGCGGGACTAGCGGGGGGCTACGAGCAGTACTTC. Its translation is CASRAGLAGGYEQYF.